The 6 T cell receptor beta chains reported below all come from one sample, sequenced in a study of T cells in Graves' hyperthyroidism and ophthalmopathy. Template material for amplifying TCR beta CDR3 regions consisted of RNA transcripts. The study used the HTBI primer set for a first-round RT-PCR of the TCR CDR3. TCRdb re-analysed the multiplex PCR reads in MiXCR, keeping a single row per CDR3 protein. Of roughly 500,000 distinct CDR3 sequences detected, approximately 44% appear once; the ten largest clones hold 15% to 20%. Sequenced sample: peripheral blood or thyroid tissue (not recorded which). The receptors were gathered from an adult woman with Graves' disease, either hyperthyroidism or ophthalmopathy (not recorded which).

The chain carries TRBV28 and TRBJ1-6; D is possibly TRBD1 (6 bases). Between the trimmed V and J ends, which lost 5 bases and 6 bases, there was a span of 20 bases. The CDR3 consists of 17 residues. Germline V gene lookup returns CDR1 MDHEN and CDR2 SYDVKM. In DNA, the CDR3 is TGTGCCAGCAGTCCGGGTGAGGGGGACACAACTAATTCACCCCTCCACTTT. It specifies CASSPGEGDTTNSPLHF.

This chain links TRBV11-2 with TRBJ1-6, with TRBD1 matching 8 bases. CDR1 is SGHAT and CDR2 is FQNNGV in the germline V gene. CDR3 length equals 14 residues. The trim removed 7 bases at V and 8 bases at J, leaving 7 bases unmatched. The CDR3 DNA reads as TGTGCCAGCACCCAGACAGGGGATTATTCACCCCTCCACTTT. Its protein product is CASTQTGDYSPLHF.

Only a few counts were recorded for this clonotype. This rearrangement joins TRBV18 to TRBJ1-1; D gene unclear. CDR1 and CDR2 (germline): KGHSH, LQKENI. This CDR3 has 14 amino acids. The V and J ends lost 9 bases and 9 bases respectively, with 23 bases between them. The CDR3 DNA reads TGTGCCAGTTCGTCGTCCGGGGTCGGAACCAAAGCTTTCTTT. This codes for CASSSSGVGTKAFF. The entire variable domain, with the rest obtained from reference TRBV18 and TRBJ1-1, is as follows: NAGVMQNPRHLVRRRGQEARLRCSPMKGHSHVYWYRQLPEEGLKFMVYLQKENIIDESGMPKERFSAEFPKEGPSILRIQQVVRGDSAAYFCASSSSGVGTKAFFGQGTRLTVV.

The gene calls are TRBV2 and TRBJ1-2, with TRBD1 matching 8 bases. Germline loops: CDR1 SNHLY, CDR2 FYNNEI. Unmatched junction bases numbered 14, after V lost 6 bases and J lost 14 bases. CDR3 length: 13 amino acids. CDR3 residues: CASRGGQGFLGTF. The CDR3 nucleotides read TGTGCCAGCAGGGGCGGACAGGGATTTTTAGGGACCTTC. Full variable domain (remainder filled in from reference TRBV2 and TRBJ1-2): EPEVTQTPSHQVTQMGQEVILRCVPISNHLYFYWYRQILGQKVEFLVSFYNNEISEKSEIFDDQFSVERPDGSNFTLKIRSTKLEDSAMYFCASRGGQGFLGTFGSGTRLTVV.

This clonotype was observed many times. In DNA form, the CDR3 reads TGTGCCAGCAGCTTAGCCAGGCGTCTGACTCCCCTCCACTTT. Translated: CASSLARRLTPLHF. The V and J genes are TRBV11-2 and TRBJ1-6, with unresolved D. There are 14 residues in the CDR3. Trimming removed 1 base from V and 13 bases from J, with 14 bases in between. From germline, CDR1 is SGHAT and CDR2 FQNNGV.

This clonotype has a count of ten or more. The chain recombines TRBV24-1 with TRBJ2-7; 10 bases map to TRBD2. V gave up 9 bases and J gave up 2 bases; unmatched junction bases: 6. The germline CDR1 and CDR2 sequences are KGHDR and SFDVKD. There are 14 residues in the CDR3. The CDR3 nucleotides are TGTGCCACCGCAACTAGCGGGAATCCCTACGAGCAGTACTTC. Translation gives CATATSGNPYEQYF.